The rows below give T cell receptor beta chains drawn from one sample of a study of regulatory T cells in long-lasting Graves disease. TCRdb analysed the multiplex PCR reads with MiXCR anew, one entry per CDR3 protein. This sample yields 250,000 or so distinct CDR3 sequences, of which roughly 18% are seen a single time; 12% to 15% belongs to the top ten. These same records also appear under a second study, on T cells in Graves' hyperthyroidism and ophthalmopathy.

The starting material was peripheral blood mononuclear cells (PBMCs), obtained at new diagnosis, from a patient treated with antithyroid drugs. All receptors come from a woman in her 30s with Graves disease. Each CDR3 is given with its conserved first and last residue. A D gene is named only where the DNA matches it firmly. Clone sizes are given selectively: once, few, many, or a class where the clone is expanded.

v_call	d_call	clone_size	j_call	cdr3_nt	cdr3_aa
TRBV3-1	.	.	TRBJ2-3	TGTGCCAGCAGCCAAGCAGCAGGGGATTTCGCAGATACGCAGTATTTT	CASSQAAGDFADTQYF
TRBV7-9	.	many	TRBJ1-4	TGTGCCAGCAGCCGCGGACGGCGAGGGACTAATGAAAAACTGTTTTTT	CASSRGRRGTNEKLFF
TRBV4-2	.	few	TRBJ1-3	TGTGCCAGCAGCCAAGAGGCAGGTTCATCTGGAAACACCATATATTTT	CASSQEAGSSGNTIYF
TRBV3-1	.	many	TRBJ2-3	TGTGCCAGCAGCCAAGAAGGTCGAGATACGCAGTATTTT	CASSQEGRDTQYF
TRBV29-1	.	many	TRBJ1-4	TGCAGCACCAAAGGAGCAGATGAAAAACTGTTTTTT	CSTKGADEKLFF
TRBV5-4	.	few	TRBJ2-7	TGTGCCAGCAGCTGTTGCGGTTTCGACGAGCAGTACTTC	CASSCCGFDEQYF
TRBV12-3/TRBV12-4	TRBD1	many	TRBJ1-2	TGTGCCAGCAGTCCTTATTGGACAGGGTCGGACTATGGCTACACCTTC	CASSPYWTGSDYGYTF
TRBV7-9	TRBD1	.	TRBJ1-1	TGTGCCAGCAGTTCAGGACAGGACACTGAAGCTTTCTTT	CASSSGQDTEAFF
TRBV6-4	.	.	TRBJ2-1	TGTGCCAGCAGTGACTTAACAGGTCACAATGAGCAGTTCTTC	CASSDLTGHNEQFF
TRBV5-1	TRBD2	many	TRBJ2-7	TGCGCCAGCAGCTTCCTAGCGGGGGACGAGCAGTACTTC	CASSFLAGDEQYF
TRBV2	.	many	TRBJ1-2	TGTGCCAGCTCCCATCGGACGTTATTGGATGGCTACACCTTC	CASSHRTLLDGYTF
TRBV7-2	.	many	TRBJ1-4	TGTGCCAGCAGCTTAGTGGGGAGTTCTAATGAAAAACTGTTTTTT	CASSLVGSSNEKLFF
TRBV20-1	.	many	TRBJ1-2	TGCAGTGCTAGAGATTGGCGGAAATCCGGCTACACCTTC	CSARDWRKSGYTF
TRBV29-1	.	many	TRBJ2-4	TGCAGCGGCCGAGGGGGTCCCAAAAACATTCAGTACTTC	CSGRGGPKNIQYF
TRBV2	TRBD1	many	TRBJ2-5	TGTGCCAGCACCCCGGGGACAGGGTACCAAGAGACCCAGTACTTC	CASTPGTGYQETQYF
TRBV18	.	many	TRBJ1-3	TGTGCCAGCTCACCACCTGGCTACTCTGGAAACACCATATATTTT	CASSPPGYSGNTIYF
TRBV5-5	.	.	TRBJ2-3	TGTGCCAGCAGCTTCTCTAATACGCAGTATTTT	CASSFSNTQYF
TRBV18	.	few	TRBJ1-2	TGTGCCGGCTCACCTCCTACCAGGGTACATGGCTACACCTTC	CAGSPPTRVHGYTF
TRBV5-1	TRBD1	many	TRBJ2-1	TGCGCCAGCAGCTTCGTCACAGGGGCCCGGCGCAATGAGCAGTTCTTC	CASSFVTGARRNEQFF
TRBV29-1	.	many	TRBJ2-1	TGCAGCGTTGCCCCCGCGTGGGGCTCCTACAATGAGCAGTTCTTC	CSVAPAWGSYNEQFF
TRBV6-5	.	many	TRBJ2-3	TGTGCCAGCAGTTACGCGGACGGTCAGGATACGCAGTATTTT	CASSYADGQDTQYF
TRBV6-1	.	many	TRBJ2-1	TGTGCCAGCACCCCGACGGAAGGAAAGGTTTCCTACAATGAGCAGTTCTTC	CASTPTEGKVSYNEQFF
TRBV7-9	TRBD1	many	TRBJ1-2	TGTGCCAGCAGCCCAGGGGGGAGTGACTATGGCTACACCTTC	CASSPGGSDYGYTF